This T cell receptor beta chain was profiled in a study of OX40 agonist ivuxolimab in advanced cancers. Broader study findings: The antigens recognized by the expanded peripheral T cells, that is their antigen specificity, were not determined.

It was autoimmune disease history or systemic immunosuppression that excluded patients. Data came from immunoSEQ multiplex PCR; TCRdb stores just in-frame clones and leaves some out. This sample has approximately 25,000 clones, with about 88% found just once. V lost 5 bases and J lost 8, with 9 bases in between. This CDR3 has 10 amino acids. Germline V gene data show CDR1 as SQVTM and CDR2 as ANQGSEA. As regards this clone: Its antigen is undetermined.

The sequence was collected from an adult with an advanced solid tumor such as melanoma, head and neck, liver or kidney cancer. Sequences were derived from CD4+ or CD8+ T cells sorted from blood, sampled in a trial of the OX40 agonist ivuxolimab. This chain links TRBV29-1 with TRBJ1-2, with D tentatively TRBD1 (5 bases). The CDR3 spells CSVSDSGYTF. CDR3 sequence (DNA): TGCAGCGTTTCTGACAGCGGCTACACCTTC. Variable domain in full (rest from reference TRBV29-1 and TRBJ1-2): SAVISQKPSRDICQRGTSLTIQCQVDSQVTMMFWYRQQPGQSLTLIATANQGSEATYESGFVIDKFPISRPNLTFSTLTVSNMSPEDSSIYLCSVSDSGYTFGSGTRLTVV.